This passage covers 16 T cell receptor beta chains from one sample sequenced in a study of vaccination effects on CD4 cells after COVID-19. Libraries were prepared by immunoSEQ multiplex PCR; TCRdb keeps only in-frame clonotypes and omits some of them. The sample yields about 79,000 clones, approximately 81% seen once. These TCRs' antigens remain unknown. Sequencing in the ViraFEST assay came after antigen-specific CD4+ T cells had been expanded with viral peptide pools, which were used to stimulate PBMC. Cells that had been cultured for roughly eleven days were the source of isolated CD4+ T cells. The sample here was CD4+ T cells from PBMCs cultured with HCoV-229E spike peptides, taken before COVID-19 vaccination. Receptor source: a human donor who received a COVID-19 vaccine.

This clone appeared a few times. The J gene is TRBJ2-2, the V gene TRBV18; D may match TRBD1 or TRBD2 (5 bases each). The CDR3 runs 12 residues. From germline, CDR1 is KGHSH and CDR2 LQKENI. Trimming stripped 6 bases from V and 5 bases from J, with 7 bases between. CDR3 DNA: TGTGCCAGCTCGGGGGATACCGGGGAGCTGTTTTTT. Translated, it gives CASSGDTGELFF.

The J gene is TRBJ2-3, the V gene TRBV5-1, with 9 bases fitting TRBD1. V trimming: 8 bases; J trimming: 6 bases; junction bases outside the gene matches: 7. The CDR3 spans 13 residues. Germline values: CDR1 SGHRS, CDR2 YFSETQ. The CDR3 nucleotides read TGCGCCAGTGGGGTGGGACAGGGCGATACGCAGTATTTT. It encodes CASGVGQGDTQYF.

V is TRBV18 and J is TRBJ1-4; 8 positions agree with TRBD1. The germline V gene has CDR1 KGHSH and CDR2 LQKENI. With 8 bases clipped from V and 4 bases from J, the junction kept 3 bases outside the gene matches. This CDR3 is 13 amino acids long. The CDR3 here is CASRTGINEKLFF. CDR3 DNA sequence: TGTGCCAGCCGGACAGGGATTAATGAAAAACTGTTTTTT.

The chain combines TRBV27 with TRBJ2-3; D uncertain. Germline-derived CDR1 and CDR2 are MNHEY and SMNVEV (reference sequence). The CDR3 has 16 residues. Trimming pared 2 bases from V and 2 bases from J, leaving 14 bases between. The CDR3 DNA follows: TGTGCCAGCAGTTTAAGAGTCCCCGGAAACACAGATACGCAGTATTTT. Its translation is CASSLRVPGNTDTQYF.

This rearrangement joins TRBV9 to TRBJ2-3; TRBD1 matches at 10 bases. The CDR3 totals 15 residues. Germline lookup yields CDR1 SGDLS and CDR2 YYNGEE. J was trimmed by 5 bases and V by 3 bases; bases with no gene match: 6. For the CDR3, the DNA is TGTGCCAGCAGCGGCCGGGACAGGGGAGAAGATACGCAGTATTTT. Amino acid sequence: CASSGRDRGEDTQYF. The full variable domain, completed using reference TRBV9 and TRBJ2-3, is DSGVTQTPKHLITATGQRVTLRCSPRSGDLSVYWYQQSLDQGLQFLIQYYNGEERAKGNILERFSAQQFPDLHSELNLSSLELGDSALYFCASSGRDRGEDTQYFGPGTRLTVL.

This clone has just one count. The rearrangement joins TRBV29-1 to TRBJ2-3, with no clear D. The germline V gene encodes CDR1 SQVTM and CDR2 ANQGSEA. CDR3 length equals 12 residues. V shed 4 bases and J shed 1 base, with 6 bases lying between them. CDR3 region: CSVVTGTDTQYF. CDR3 coding DNA: TGCAGCGTTGTCACTGGCACAGATACGCAGTATTTT.

The CDR3 is CASSQSTGPDPHF. CDR3 coding DNA: TGTGCCAGCAGTCAATCGACAGGGCCAGATCCGCATTTT. This chain connects TRBV6-6 to TRBJ1-5; the match to TRBD1 covers 7 bases. CDR1 is MNHNY and CDR2 is SVGAGI in the germline V gene (reference sequence). The CDR3 totals 13 residues. After removal of 5 bases from V and 15 bases from J, the junction contained 13 bases not matched to a gene.

The chain recombines TRBV5-1 with TRBJ2-5; D remains unclear. CDR1 is SGHRS, CDR2 YFSETQ, per germline. V was pared by 1 base and J by 2 bases, with 9 bases between. This CDR3 contains 14 residues. CDR3 loop: CASSLMTEQETQYF. The DNA for the CDR3 is TGCGCCAGCAGCTTGATGACTGAACAAGAGACCCAGTACTTC.

This clone was seen a few times. The CDR3 bases are TGTGCCAGCAGCAACCTGGACAGAGTCTACGAGCAGTACGTC. It codes for CASSNLDRVYEQYV. The chain recombines TRBV5-6 with TRBJ2-7, with D perhaps matching TRBD1 (6 bases). With 4 bases removed from V and 3 bases from J, the gap between germline ends came to 14 bases. The CDR3 extends over 14 amino acids. The germline V gene has CDR1 SGHDT and CDR2 YYEEEE.

This clone showed up just a few times. J is TRBJ2-2 and V is TRBV3-1 (or the pseudogene TRBV3-2); D perhaps matches TRBD2 (6 bases). The CDR3 runs to 14 residues. Germline values: CDR1 LGHDT, CDR2 YNNKEL (reference sequence). V dropped 4 bases and J dropped 8 bases, with 14 bases sitting between them. For the CDR3, the DNA is TGTGCCAGCAGCCTCGGCGGGGCGCGGGGGGAGCTGTTTTTT. Protein: CASSLGGARGELFF.

The V gene is TRBV28, the J gene TRBJ1-1; D is ambiguous. The CDR3 is 17 amino acids. Germline V gives CDR1 MDHEN, CDR2 SYDVKM. V dropped 3 bases and J dropped 4 bases, with 21 bases sitting between them. The CDR3 reads CASSFGTYKARGTEAFF. For the CDR3, the DNA is TGTGCCAGCAGTTTTGGTACATACAAGGCCCGGGGCACTGAAGCTTTCTTT.

This rearrangement joins TRBV6-6 to TRBJ1-1, with TRBD1 matching over 9 bases. The length of the CDR3 is 17 residues. The V gene end was trimmed by 5 bases and the J gene end by 4 bases; junction bases not matched to a gene: 14. CDR1 is MNHNY and CDR2 is SVGAGI in the germline V gene (reference sequence). The CDR3 region has the DNA TGTGCCAGCAGTCCGGGACAGGGCCCGACTTTAGGCACTGAAGCTTTCTTT. Residues: CASSPGQGPTLGTEAFF.

The chain combines TRBV30 with TRBJ2-5; D uncertain. The CDR3 sequence is 13 residues long. Looked up from germline, CDR1 is GTSNPN and CDR2 is SVGIG (reference sequence). Trimming took off 2 bases at V and 2 bases at J, with 9 bases between the two ends. The DNA for the CDR3 is TGTGCCTGGAGTTGGCCACCTCAAGAGACCCAGTACTTC. Its protein product is CAWSWPPQETQYF.

The rearrangement uses TRBV6-2 or TRBV6-3 and TRBJ2-4; perhaps TRBD1 as D (6 bases). The CDR3 extends over 15 amino acids. The V gene's germline CDR1 is MNHEY and CDR2 SVGEGT. Trimming took 2 bases from V and 2 from J, leaving 10 bases between them. The CDR3 DNA sequence: TGTGCCAGCAGTTACGGGGGCAGGCCCAAAAACATTCAGTACTTC. It yields the protein CASSYGGRPKNIQYF.

The chain is built from TRBV20-1 and TRBJ2-5; 9 positions agree with TRBD1. This CDR3 spans 13 amino acids. Germline CDR1 DFQATT, CDR2 SNEGSKA (reference sequence). With V trimmed by 3 bases and J by 5 bases, 4 bases remained unmatched. This chain's CDR3 is CSASDRGLETQYF. The CDR3 DNA sequence: TGCAGTGCTAGTGACAGGGGGTTGGAGACCCAGTACTTC.

This clone appeared a few times. The chain couples TRBV6-2 or TRBV6-3 to TRBJ1-1; D gene ambiguous. Germline loops: CDR1 MNHEY, CDR2 SVGEGT. With 5 bases removed from V and 3 bases from J, the gap between germline ends came to 25 bases. The CDR3 has 18 amino acids. In DNA, the CDR3 is TGTGCCAGCAGTCAGATATCCGATCCCCCGAAAAGGGACACTGAAGCTTTCTTT. This gives the protein CASSQISDPPKRDTEAFF.